The present T cell receptor (beta chain) was sequenced within a study of T cell responses to AZD1222 COVID-19 vaccine. Germline V gene data show CDR1 as GTSNPN and CDR2 as SVGIG (reference sequence). The CDR3 runs 14 residues. Trimming took 4 bases from V and 7 from J; bases not matched to a gene: 7. Assay used: immunoSEQ multiplex PCR; TCRdb lists only in-frame clones, some missing. The sample yields 150,000 or so clones, approximately 88% seen once. This material consisted of peripheral blood, taken on day 0 of MenACWY control vaccination. This chain links TRBV30 with TRBJ1-6; 7 bases align to TRBD1. This receptor was obtained from an adult in good health. This chain's CDR3 is CAWKDRRANSPLHF. The CDR3, as DNA: TGTGCCTGGAAGGACAGGAGGGCAAATTCACCCCTCCACTTT.